The sequence of this TCR beta chain was determined in a study of CD4 T cells in relation to SARS-CoV-2 and coronaviruses. Study information: The restricting HLA molecule for shared crossreactive spike epitopes was mapped.

The unexposed donors gave CD4+ T cells in about 2011-2018, prior to COVID-19. The cells were cultured for over eight days before CD4+ T cells were isolated. The germline V gene encodes CDR1 LGHDT and CDR2 YNNKEL (reference sequence). With 0 bases removed from V and 6 bases from J, the gap between germline ends came to 14 bases. This CDR3 contains 15 residues. With regard to this clone: Its antigen remains unidentified.

The protocol was immunoSEQ multiplex PCR, while the TCRdb copy is restricted to in-frame clones and leaves out a portion. The repertoire has under 25,000 clones, around 80% of them found once; the top ten carry 21%. The sequence was obtained from a human donor in good health. The chain carries TRBV3-1 (or the pseudogene TRBV3-2) and TRBJ1-1; D not certain. Specimen: CD4+ T cells from PBMCs, cultured in vitro. CDR3 in amino acids: CASSQDLFKSAEAFF. The CDR3, as DNA: TGTGCCAGCAGCCAAGATTTGTTTAAGAGCGCTGAAGCTTTCTTT.